Each of the 21 T cell receptor beta chains below was sequenced from the same sample in a study of technical replicates of blood from a handful of donors. Clones were read by immunoSEQ multiplex PCR, and TCRdb kept only the in-frame ones, dropping some. The data contain about 83,000 clones, just over 90% of them singletons. What was sequenced was T cells isolated from PBMCs. These receptors came from a human donor in good health.

J is TRBJ2-3 and V is TRBV13; 8 nucleotides line up with TRBD2. With V trimmed by 5 bases and J by 9 bases, 7 bases remained unmatched. The CDR3 has 13 residues. CDR1 PRHDT and CDR2 FYEKMQ come from the germline V gene (reference sequence). This CDR3 is CASSRAGEGTQYF. The DNA of the CDR3 is TGTGCCAGCAGCCGAGCGGGAGAGGGCACGCAGTATTTT.

This sequence joins TRBV15 and TRBJ1-2; D gene uncertain. V shed 5 bases and J shed 11 bases, with 12 bases lying between them. Per the germline V gene, CDR1 is LNHNV and CDR2 is YYDKDF (reference sequence). This CDR3 comprises 11 residues. Written as DNA, the CDR3 is TGTGCCACCAGCCAGGAGGGTGGGTACACCTTC. Its protein product is CATSQEGGYTF.

The chain employs TRBV7-8 and TRBJ2-5, with a weak D call TRBD1 (7 bases). Trimming removed 5 bases at V and 1 base at J, with 20 bases between. Germline CDR1 reads SGHVS; CDR2 reads FQNEAQ. This CDR3 contains 17 residues. For the CDR3, the DNA is TGTGCCAGCAGCCCCAACCAGGGGGGTGTTATCCAAGAGACCCAGTACTTC. Protein: CASSPNQGGVIQETQYF.

This rearrangement joins TRBV5-6 to TRBJ2-7; 8 nucleotides match TRBD1. Looked up from germline, CDR1 is SGHDT and CDR2 is YYEEEE. The CDR3 loop spans 16 amino acids. V lost 0 bases, J lost 6 bases, and 11 bases stayed unmatched. DNA of the CDR3: TGTGCCAGCAGCTTGGCTCTCGGGACAGGCTTTATCGAGCAGTACTTC. Amino acids: CASSLALGTGFIEQYF.

This chain connects TRBV28 to TRBJ2-2; perhaps TRBD2 as D (5 bases). This CDR3 contains 15 residues. CDR1 and CDR2 from the germline V gene are MDHEN and SYDVKM. V was cut by 4 bases and J by 7 bases, with 16 bases left in between. CDR3 sequence reads: CASSSAGSGGGELFF. CDR3 nucleotide sequence: TGTGCCAGCAGTTCGGCAGGATCAGGAGGCGGGGAGCTGTTTTTT.

This rearrangement joins TRBV10-3 to TRBJ1-2; 9 bases fit TRBD1. The CDR3 extends over 15 amino acids. Germline V gene data show CDR1 as ENHRY and CDR2 as SYGVKD. The trim removed 8 bases at V and 8 bases at J, leaving 15 bases unmatched. CDR3 in amino acids: CAISDSTGGGRGYTF. DNA for the CDR3: TGTGCCATCTCGGACTCGACAGGGGGTGGGCGAGGCTACACCTTC.

The V gene is TRBV4-2, the J gene TRBJ2-5, with 7 bases identical to TRBD1. The J segment lost 2 bases and the V segment lost 3 bases, leaving 0 bases of the junction unmatched. Per germline, CDR1 LGHNA and CDR2 YNFKEQ. This CDR3 comprises 13 residues. CDR3 DNA sequence: TGTGCCAGCAGCCAGGACAGGCAAGAGACCCAGTACTTC. This codes for CASSQDRQETQYF.

This chain connects TRBV10-2 to TRBJ2-1; 10 bases fit TRBD2. After removal of 4 bases from V and 7 bases from J, the junction contained 7 bases not matched to a gene. The CDR3 is 15 amino acids. Germline V gene sequence: CDR1 WSHSY, CDR2 SAAADI. The CDR3, as DNA: TGCGCCAGCAGTGGGGGCCGGACTAGCGGTAATGAGCAGTTCTTC. Translated, it gives CASSGGRTSGNEQFF.

This chain connects TRBV6-5 to TRBJ2-7; TRBD2 aligns across 7 bases. CDR1 is MNHEY, CDR2 SVGAGI, per germline. V was pared by 6 bases and J by 2 bases, with 7 bases of the junction left unmatched. This CDR3 is 14 amino acids long. The CDR3 nucleotides read TGTGCCAGCAGAGTCGGGGGGAGGCCCTACGAGCAGTACTTC. It encodes CASRVGGRPYEQYF.

This chain joins TRBV2 and TRBJ2-6, with TRBD1 identical over 7 bases. The CDR3 is made up of 11 amino acids. Per germline, CDR1 SNHLY and CDR2 FYNNEI. The CDR3 sequence is CTLSRDSVLTF. CDR3 sequence (DNA): TGTACCTTATCCCGGGACAGCGTCCTGACTTTC.

The V and J genes are TRBV7-9 and TRBJ1-2; no firm D call. There are 14 residues in the CDR3. With 2 bases removed from V and 6 bases from J, the gap between germline ends came to 13 bases. Germline loops: CDR1 SEHNR, CDR2 FQNEAQ (reference sequence). CDR3 in DNA: TGTGCCAGCAGCTTATTACGAGGCAAGGATGGCTACACCTTC. Translating it yields CASSLLRGKDGYTF.

In this sample, this clone turned up a few times. The rearrangement uses TRBV10-3 and TRBJ2-1, with TRBD1 identical over 7 bases. The germline gives CDR1 ENHRY, CDR2 SYGVKD. J lost 8 bases, V lost 8 bases, and 6 bases had no gene match. The CDR3 has 12 amino acids. This CDR3 reads CAIGADRDEQFF. CDR3 nucleotide sequence: TGTGCCATCGGAGCAGACAGGGATGAGCAGTTCTTC.

This clone was counted once. This chain uses TRBV6-1 with TRBJ2-7; D might be TRBD2 (7 bases). This CDR3 has 15 residues. Germline V gives CDR1 MNHNS, CDR2 SASEGT. Trimming left V 8 bases short and J 2 bases short, with 19 bases between. The chain's CDR3 is CASVDWGGPAYEQYF. The CDR3 DNA follows: TGTGCCAGCGTGGATTGGGGGGGCCCCGCCTACGAGCAGTACTTC.

The chain uses TRBV11-2 and TRBJ1-3; D unclear. The CDR3 spans 15 residues. The germline V gene encodes CDR1 SGHAT and CDR2 FQNNGV. V shed 5 bases and J shed 0 bases, with 11 bases lying between them. The CDR3 DNA is TGTGCCAGCAGCCCCAGACAAGTCTCTGGAAACACCATATATTTT. Amino acids: CASSPRQVSGNTIYF.

The table lists this clone with a count of one. This chain connects TRBV7-2 to TRBJ1-1, with TRBD1 matching 7 bases. Germline V CDR1 and CDR2: SGHTA, FQGNSA. The CDR3 runs 18 residues. The trim removed 1 base at V and 2 bases at J, leaving 13 bases unmatched. CDR3 residues: CASSLGRDSWIPNTEAFF. Here the CDR3 DNA reads TGTGCCAGCAGCTTAGGGAGGGACAGCTGGATCCCTAACACTGAAGCTTTCTTT.

The V call is TRBV2, the J call TRBJ2-3; D gene unclear. The germline V gene encodes CDR1 SNHLY and CDR2 FYNNEI. CDR3 length: 14 residues. V shed 2 bases and J shed 4 bases, with 10 bases lying between them. CDR3 sequence reads: CASSERLVADTQYF. The CDR3 DNA follows: TGTGCCAGCAGTGAAAGGCTAGTCGCAGATACGCAGTATTTT.

In its sample, this clone was seen once. This chain connects TRBV14 to TRBJ1-1; D might be TRBD1 (6 bases). V dropped 2 bases and J dropped 5 bases, with 9 bases sitting between them. The germline V gene encodes CDR1 SGHDN and CDR2 FVKESK. The CDR3 has 13 residues. CDR3 DNA sequence: TGTGCCAGCAGCCAACAAAGGGGGACTGAAGCTTTCTTT. Amino acid sequence: CASSQQRGTEAFF.

This rearrangement joins TRBV5-1 to TRBJ2-2; 8 nucleotides agree with TRBD1. V dropped 4 bases and J dropped 3; count of bases not matched to a gene: 20. CDR1 and CDR2 from the germline V gene are SGHRS and YFSETQ. This CDR3 spans 20 amino acids. The CDR3: CASSPKGQATQTPDTGELFF. CDR3 DNA: TGCGCCAGCAGCCCGAAGGGACAGGCGACGCAAACCCCCGACACCGGGGAGCTGTTTTTT.

V and J are TRBV5-1 and TRBJ2-7, with D perhaps matching TRBD1 (6 bases). The CDR3 length is 16 residues. Trimming cost V 1 base and J 4 bases, with 18 bases left between them. In germline, CDR1 is SGHRS, CDR2 YFSETQ. Here the CDR3 DNA reads TGCGCCAGCAGCTTGAACCAACAGGGTTTGGCTTACGAGCAGTACTTC. It yields the protein CASSLNQQGLAYEQYF. The full variable domain, in which reference TRBV5-1 and TRBJ2-7 provide the parts outside the CDR3, is KAGVTQTPRYLIKTRGQQVTLSCSPISGHRSVSWYQQTPGQGLQFLFEYFSETQRNKGNFPGRFSGRQFSNSRSEMNVSTLELGDSALYLCASSLNQQGLAYEQYFGPGTRLTVT.

The chain carries TRBV28 and TRBJ1-2; a weak D match, TRBD1 (6 bases). The V gene's germline CDR1 is MDHEN and CDR2 SYDVKM. V was clipped by 4 bases and J by 4 bases, with 19 bases between them. The CDR3 loop spans 16 amino acids. CDR3 in DNA: TGTGCCAGCAGTTGGATTGGGGGGGCTCAGTTCTATGGCTACACCTTC. Protein sequence: CASSWIGGAQFYGYTF.

The chain couples TRBV6-5 to TRBJ2-2; the match to TRBD2 covers 7 bases. V dropped 7 bases and J dropped 6; count of bases not matched to a gene: 11. The germline gives CDR1 MNHEY, CDR2 SVGAGI. The CDR3 is made up of 15 amino acids. The CDR3: CASTLAASLSGELFF. As DNA, the CDR3 is TGTGCCAGCACCCTAGCGGCGAGTTTGTCCGGGGAGCTGTTTTTT.